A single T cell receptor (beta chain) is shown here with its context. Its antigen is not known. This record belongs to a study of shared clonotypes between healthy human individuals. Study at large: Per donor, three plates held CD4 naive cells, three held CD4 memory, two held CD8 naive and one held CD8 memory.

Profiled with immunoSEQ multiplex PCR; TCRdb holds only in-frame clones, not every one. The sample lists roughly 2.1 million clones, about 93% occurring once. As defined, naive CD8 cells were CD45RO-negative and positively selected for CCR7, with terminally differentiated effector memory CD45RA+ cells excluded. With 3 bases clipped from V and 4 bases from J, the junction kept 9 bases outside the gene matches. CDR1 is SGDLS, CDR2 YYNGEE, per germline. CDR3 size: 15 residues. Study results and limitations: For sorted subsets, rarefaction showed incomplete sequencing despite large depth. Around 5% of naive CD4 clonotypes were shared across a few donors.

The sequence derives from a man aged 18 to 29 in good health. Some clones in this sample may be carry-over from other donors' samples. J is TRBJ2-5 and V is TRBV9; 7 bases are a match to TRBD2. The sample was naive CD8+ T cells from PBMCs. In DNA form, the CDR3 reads TGTGCCAGCAGCGAATCGGGACTACCTGGAGAGACCCAGTACTTC. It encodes CASSESGLPGETQYF.